The 28 T cell receptor beta chains in this list originate from one sample, sequenced in a study of cytomegalovirus exposure and HLA in healthy donors. PCR was performed using 60 Vbeta and 13 Jbeta primers. The method was immunoSEQ multiplex PCR; TCRdb's version includes in-frame clones alone and lacks a portion of them. The profile covers about 140,000 clones, with 60% to 80% appearing a single time and about 3.1% taken by the ten largest. Sequencing was performed on PBMCs. The receptors originated from a man aged 35 to 55 in good health and CMV-seronegative.

The chain combines TRBV5-1 with TRBJ2-2, with TRBD1 matching 8 bases. The CDR3 is made up of 15 amino acids. Germline trimming cut 4 bases from V and 4 bases from J; bases unmatched to any gene: 6. Looked up from germline, CDR1 is SGHRS and CDR2 is YFSETQ. The CDR3 DNA is TGCGCCAGCAGCCCCCAGGGGGCGGGCACCGGGGAGCTGTTTTTT. Amino acid sequence: CASSPQGAGTGELFF.

V usage is TRBV7-6 and J usage is TRBJ2-7; the match to TRBD2 covers 9 bases. V was pared by 0 bases and J by 0 bases, with 3 bases of the junction left unmatched. The germline gives CDR1 SGHVS, CDR2 FNYEAQ. The CDR3 length is 16 residues. CDR3 residues: CASSLASSGASYEQYF. The CDR3 DNA sequence: TGTGCCAGCAGCTTAGCGTCTAGCGGGGCCTCCTACGAGCAGTACTTC.

The J gene is TRBJ2-7, the V gene TRBV2; possibly TRBD2 for D (5 bases). Trimming took 1 base from V and 2 from J, leaving 12 bases between them. The germline CDR1 and CDR2 sequences are SNHLY and FYNNEI. This CDR3 comprises 15 residues. CDR3 DNA: TGTGCCAGCAGTGAAGAGAGGACTGGAGCCTACGAGCAGTACTTC. Protein: CASSEERTGAYEQYF. Using reference TRBV2 and TRBJ2-7 for the parts outside the CDR3, the full variable domain is EPEVTQTPSHQVTQMGQEVILRCVPISNHLYFYWYRQILGQKVEFLVSFYNNEISEKSEIFDDQFSVERPDGSNFTLKIRSTKLEDSAMYFCASSEERTGAYEQYFGPGTRLTVT.

The table lists this clone with a count of one. This chain connects TRBV29-1 to TRBJ1-1; D is uncertain. This CDR3 has 13 amino acids. V shed 7 bases and J shed 4 bases, with 16 bases lying between them. The V gene's germline CDR1 is SQVTM and CDR2 ANQGSEA. CDR3 bases: TGCAGCGCCTGGGAGGGCGGGAGCACTGAAGCTTTCTTT. Translated, it gives CSAWEGGSTEAFF.

The J gene is TRBJ1-3, the V gene TRBV28; D is possibly TRBD1 (6 bases). The CDR3 is 15 residues long. Trimming shortened V by 6 bases and J by 2 bases, and 14 bases separated the two germline ends. Looked up from germline, CDR1 is MDHEN and CDR2 is SYDVKM. CDR3 loop: CASRPNRVAGNTIYF. The CDR3 DNA sequence: TGTGCCAGCAGACCGAACAGGGTCGCTGGAAACACCATATATTTT.

This chain connects TRBV27 to TRBJ2-7; D is unresolved. Trimming cost V 6 bases and J 1 base, with 10 bases left between them. Germline lookup yields CDR1 MNHEY and CDR2 SMNVEV (reference sequence). CDR3 length: 13 amino acids. The CDR3 is CASSSPLSYEQYF. The CDR3 region has the DNA TGTGCCAGCAGCTCCCCCCTTTCCTACGAGCAGTACTTC.

This chain joins TRBV10-1 and TRBJ2-3; 8 bases fit TRBD2. The CDR3 has 15 residues. The junction had 11 bases not matched to a gene; V was cut back by 6 bases and J by 6 bases. Per the germline V gene, CDR1 is WNHNN and CDR2 is SYGVQD (reference sequence). The CDR3 region is CASSTSGPTGDTQYF. CDR3 nucleotide sequence: TGCGCCAGCAGCACTAGCGGTCCGACCGGGGATACGCAGTATTTT.

The chain links TRBV6-1 to TRBJ1-6, with D possibly TRBD1 on 5 matching bases. In germline, CDR1 is MNHNS, CDR2 SASEGT. The CDR3 totals 15 residues. V was shortened by 6 bases and J by 2 bases, with 11 bases between the two germline ends. The CDR3 here is CASRGPIAYNSPLHF. The CDR3 nucleotides are TGTGCCAGCAGGGGGCCGATAGCCTATAATTCACCCCTCCACTTT.

This clone has only a few counts. The chain uses TRBV6-6 and TRBJ2-5; 7 bases match TRBD1. The J call may not be correct, given that the DNA end is closer to TRBJ2-7. Germline assignment: CDR1 MNHNY and CDR2 SVGAGI (reference sequence). The CDR3 sequence is 15 residues long. CDR3 sequence: CASENQRTGAYEQYF. In DNA form, the CDR3 reads TGTGCCAGCGAGAATCAGCGGACAGGCGCCTACGAGCAGTACTTC.

Details on this clone: Sequence at one end of the junction differs from germline and may be a read error. The genes are TRBV20-1 and TRBJ2-7; perhaps TRBD1 as D (6 bases). The germline V gene has CDR1 DFQATT and CDR2 SNEGSKA (reference sequence). There are 11 residues in the CDR3. CDR3 in amino acids: CSAGGVYGQYF. DNA of the CDR3: TGCAGTGCTGGGGGCGTCTACGGGCAGTACTTC.

V is TRBV15 and J is TRBJ2-7; 10 nucleotides match TRBD1. Per germline, CDR1 LNHNV and CDR2 YYDKDF (reference sequence). V lost 0 bases, J lost 7 bases, and 6 bases stayed unmatched. The CDR3 consists of 15 residues. CDR3 sequence reads: CATSRDYRTGGEQYF. The CDR3 DNA follows: TGTGCCACCAGCAGAGATTATAGGACAGGGGGAGAGCAGTACTTC.

The table lists this clone with a few counts. The chain uses TRBV9 and TRBJ2-3; the D gene is possibly TRBD1 (6 bases). This CDR3 region has 14 residues. The V gene's germline CDR1 is SGDLS and CDR2 YYNGEE. V was pared by 4 bases and J by 1 base, with 10 bases between. CDR3 in DNA: TGTGCCAGCAGCCCCAGGACAGGCACAGATACGCAGTATTTT. Protein product: CASSPRTGTDTQYF. Together with reference TRBV9 and TRBJ2-3, the CDR3 gives the full variable domain: DSGVTQTPKHLITATGQRVTLRCSPRSGDLSVYWYQQSLDQGLQFLIQYYNGEERAKGNILERFSAQQFPDLHSELNLSSLELGDSALYFCASSPRTGTDTQYFGPGTRLTVL.

This rearrangement joins TRBV28 to TRBJ1-3; 7 bases map to TRBD1. The CDR3 is made up of 15 amino acids. J gave up 1 base and V 7 bases, and 7 bases lay outside the gene matches. CDR1 is MDHEN, CDR2 SYDVKM, per germline. CDR3 sequence reads: CASNRGQLSGNTIYF. The CDR3 DNA reads as TGTGCCAGCAACAGGGGACAGCTATCTGGAAACACCATATATTTT.

CDR3 bases: TGCGCCAGCAGCCAAGTACCGGGACAGGGGAACACCGGGGAGCTGTTTTTT. This translates into CASSQVPGQGNTGELFF. This chain connects TRBV4-1 to TRBJ2-2; the match to TRBD1 covers 9 bases. Germline V gene sequence: CDR1 MGHRA, CDR2 YSYEKL. After removal of 1 base from V and 1 base from J, the junction contained 4 bases not matched to a gene. CDR3 length equals 17 residues.

The chain uses TRBV7-3 and TRBJ2-1; TRBD1 might be the D (5 bases). Trimming pared 2 bases from V and 6 bases from J, leaving 11 bases between. Germline CDR1 reads SGHTA; CDR2 reads FQGTGA. There are 14 residues in the CDR3. CDR3 sequence (DNA): TGTGCCAGCAGCTTAGGGGCCGGCTCCAATGAGCAGTTCTTC. Translation gives CASSLGAGSNEQFF.

The J gene is TRBJ2-5, the V gene TRBV6-5; a weak D match, TRBD2 (7 bases). CDR1 MNHEY and CDR2 SVGAGI come from the germline V gene. CDR3 size: 15 residues. Trimming shortened V by 6 bases and J by 8 bases, and 22 bases separated the two germline ends. This CDR3 is CASSPLGGPPPTQYF. The DNA of the CDR3 is TGTGCCAGCAGCCCTCTCGGGGGGCCACCTCCCACCCAGTACTTC.

V usage is TRBV29-1 and J usage is TRBJ1-2, with TRBD1 identical over 10 bases. Looked up from germline, CDR1 is SQVTM and CDR2 is ANQGSEA. V dropped 7 bases and J dropped 2; count of bases not matched to a gene: 7. The CDR3 extends over 14 amino acids. The CDR3 sequence: CSGTGTGDNYGYTF. The CDR3 bases are TGCAGCGGTACCGGGACAGGGGACAACTATGGCTACACCTTC.

The rearrangement joins TRBV4-1 to TRBJ2-3; 12 bases are a match to TRBD2. From germline, CDR1 is MGHRA and CDR2 YSYEKL. This CDR3 comprises 18 residues. V trimming: 0 bases; J trimming: 6 bases; junction bases outside the gene matches: 10. CDR3 coding DNA: TGCGCCAGCAGCCAAGATGCGGCTAGCGGGGGGGCCGCGGATACGCAGTATTTT. Translating gives CASSQDAASGGAADTQYF.

V and J are TRBV11-2 and TRBJ1-1, with D unclear. Germline values: CDR1 SGHAT, CDR2 FQNNGV. The CDR3 contains 13 residues. The ends were cut back, 7 bases at V and 5 bases at J, with 14 bases in the middle. The CDR3 DNA sequence: TGTGCCAGCACTTACACCCTAGGTACTGAAGCTTTCTTT. It translates to CASTYTLGTEAFF.

The rearrangement joins TRBV5-6 to TRBJ2-3; D might be TRBD2 (6 bases). The CDR3 is made up of 16 amino acids. The germline CDR1 and CDR2 sequences are SGHDT and YYEEEE. Trimming removed 1 base from V and 1 base from J, with 13 bases in between. The CDR3 nucleotides read TGTGCCAGCAGCTTGTTTTGGGAGGATGGCACAGATACGCAGTATTTT. Amino acid sequence: CASSLFWEDGTDTQYF. Drawing the rest from reference TRBV5-6 and TRBJ2-3, the complete variable domain is DAGVTQSPTHLIKTRGQQVTLRCSPKSGHDTVSWYQQALGQGPQFIFQYYEEEERQRGNFPDRFSGHQFPNYSSELNVNALLLGDSALYLCASSLFWEDGTDTQYFGPGTRLTVL.

V is TRBV19 and J is TRBJ1-2; a weak D match, TRBD1 (5 bases). The CDR3 spans 14 residues. Per the germline V gene, CDR1 is LNHDA and CDR2 is SQIVND (reference sequence). Trimming removed 4 bases from V and 1 base from J, with 10 bases in between. CDR3 in DNA: TGTGCCAGTAGTACCCTTGACAGTAACTATGGCTACACCTTC. Translated, it gives CASSTLDSNYGYTF.

This sequence joins TRBV6-5 and TRBJ2-2; TRBD2 is a possible D gene (5 bases). The CDR3 is 13 amino acids. Trimming removed 6 bases from V and 7 bases from J, with 12 bases in between. CDR1 MNHEY and CDR2 SVGAGI come from the germline V gene. CDR3: CASSMIAGGELFF. The CDR3 nucleotides are TGTGCCAGCAGCATGATCGCGGGCGGGGAGCTGTTTTTT.

This clone was recorded a few times. V gene TRBV5-5 combines with J gene TRBJ1-5, with D perhaps matching TRBD1 (6 bases). From germline, CDR1 is SGHKS and CDR2 YYEKEE (reference sequence). CDR3 size: 16 residues. Trimming removed 5 bases from V and 1 base from J, with 16 bases in between. The CDR3 nucleotides are TGTGCCAGCAGTTATCAGGGAGGGGGAAGCAATCAGCCCCAGCATTTT. Its protein is CASSYQGGGSNQPQHF.

This chain links TRBV11-2 with TRBJ1-2; 7 bases are shared with TRBD1. CDR1 and CDR2 from the germline V gene are SGHAT and FQNNGV. CDR3 length: 14 residues. V was pared by 4 bases and J by 7 bases, with 9 bases of the junction left unmatched. In DNA, the CDR3 is TGTGCCAGCAGCTCCTGGACAGGAGTGGGTGGCTACACCTTC. Its protein product is CASSSWTGVGGYTF.

The chain is built from TRBV5-1 and TRBJ1-6; TRBD1 agrees at 7 bases. The CDR3 totals 15 residues. V shed 4 bases and J 8 bases; nucleotides not matched to a gene: 9. Germline V gene data show CDR1 as SGHRS and CDR2 as YFSETQ. In nucleotides, the CDR3 is TGCGCCAGCAGCCCTAGGGACAGTACCGATTCACCCCTCCACTTT. It codes for CASSPRDSTDSPLHF.

The chain is built from TRBV30 and TRBJ1-1; 7 bases fit TRBD1. From germline, CDR1 is GTSNPN and CDR2 SVGIG (reference sequence). V shed 3 bases and J 1 base; nucleotides not matched to a gene: 8. This CDR3 has 15 amino acids. DNA of the CDR3: TGTGCCTGGAGGCCCTCCGGGACAGCGAACACTGAAGCTTTCTTT. The encoded protein is CAWRPSGTANTEAFF.

With respect to this clone: Within the sample, other DNA sequences also encode this same CDR3. V gene TRBV2 combines with J gene TRBJ2-2; no definite D call. This CDR3 contains 13 residues. Germline assignment: CDR1 SNHLY and CDR2 FYNNEI. Trimming removed 5 bases at V and 3 bases at J, with 7 bases between. This CDR3 is CASSNSYTGELFF. The CDR3 coding sequence is TGTGCCAGCAGTAACAGCTACACCGGGGAGCTGTTTTTT.

This chain connects TRBV18 to TRBJ1-4; D is unclear. This CDR3 comprises 14 residues. Germline CDR1 and CDR2: KGHSH and LQKENI. Trimming stripped 2 bases from V and 2 bases from J, with 6 bases between. The CDR3 loop is CASSPSTTNEKLFF. The CDR3 nucleotides are TGTGCCAGCTCACCATCGACTACTAATGAAAAACTGTTTTTT.